These T cell receptor beta chains were read from a single sample in a study of blood T cell repertoires in COVID-19. Sequenced by immunoSEQ multiplex PCR; TCRdb stores in-frame clones only, minus some. The sample yields roughly 100,000 clones, around 90% seen once. The sequenced sample consisted of peripheral blood. The receptors were sampled from a woman aged 60-70 years with acute or convalescent COVID-19. The CDR3 runs from the conserved cysteine through the conserved F or W. The order of the fields is J gene, D gene, V gene, clone size, CDR3 length, CDR3 DNA, CDR3 protein. D genes are given only for firm matches. Size is omitted from some rows. Given values are once, few, many or a class for expanded clones.

TRBJ2-2 - TRBV7-2 - 12 TGTGCCAGCACCCTTTCGGGCGGGGAGCTGTTTTTT CASTLSGGELFF
TRBJ1-2 TRBD1 TRBV19 - 13 TGTGCCATTGGACAGGGAGCGAACTATGGCTACACCTTC CAIGQGANYGYTF
TRBJ1-2 TRBD1 TRBV18 - 13 TGTGCCAGCTCAGGGACAGGAGTAAGTGGCTACACCTTC CASSGTGVSGYTF
TRBJ1-1 TRBD1 TRBV18 - 13 TGTGCCAGCTCACCCGGACAGGGGGTAGCGGCTTTCTTT CASSPGQGVAAFF
TRBJ1-5 - TRBV2 - 13 TGTGCCACCCGAGTAGGGGTCGGTCAGCCCCAGCATTTT CATRVGVGQPQHF
TRBJ2-2 TRBD2 TRBV14 - 17 TGTGCCAGCAGCCCCCTTATTGGACCACTAGCGGAGGGGGAGCTGTTTTTT CASSPLIGPLAEGELFF
TRBJ1-5 TRBD1 TRBV19 - 14 TGTGCCAGTAGTCCAGGGGGCGCGCGTCAGCCCCAGCATTTT CASSPGGARQPQHF
TRBJ1-1 - TRBV28 - 12 TGTGCCAGCCGTTTTCGGAACACTGAAGCTTTCTTT CASRFRNTEAFF
TRBJ1-6 - TRBV7-8 - 13 TGTGCCAGCAGCTTAGTCAGTAATTCACCCCTCCACTTT CASSLVSNSPLHF
TRBJ1-5 - TRBV7-5 - 14 TGTGCCAGAAGCTTAATCGGGGACAATCAGCCCCAGCATTTT CARSLIGDNQPQHF
TRBJ2-1 TRBD1 TRBV7-9 - 16 TGTGCCAGCAGCTTACGGTGGCAGGGGGCGTTGGATGAGCAGTTCTTC CASSLRWQGALDEQFF
TRBJ2-1 TRBD2 TRBV5-6 - 14 TGTGCCAGCAGCTTCCTAGCGGCCTACAATGAGCAGTTCTTC CASSFLAAYNEQFF
TRBJ1-1 - TRBV3-1/TRBV3-2 - 15 TGTGCCAGCAGCCCCTCATCAGGGAGGGGCACTGAAGCTTTCTTT CASSPSSGRGTEAFF
TRBJ1-2 - TRBV20-1 few 11 TGCAGTGCCACCCCACGGGGAGGCTACACCTTC CSATPRGGYTF
TRBJ1-6 TRBD1 TRBV6-1 - 16 TGTGCCAGCAGTGAAGCGGGGGGACAGGGGGCGCCGGCCCTCCACTTT CASSEAGGQGAPALHF
TRBJ2-1 - TRBV9 - 16 TGTGCCAGCAGCGTAACCGGGACACCAACCTACAATGAGCAGTTCTTC CASSVTGTPTYNEQFF
TRBJ2-2 TRBD2 TRBV28 - 18 TGTGCCAGCAGTCCGAACCCGGCTAGCGGATCGAACACCGGGGAGCTGTTTTTT CASSPNPASGSNTGELFF
TRBJ1-2 - TRBV2 - 14 TGTGCCAGCAGTGAAGCCCAGTCCTTCTATGGCTACACCTTC CASSEAQSFYGYTF
TRBJ1-3 - TRBV18 once 14 TGTGCCAGCTCACCATTAGACTCTGGAAACACCATATATTTT CASSPLDSGNTIYF
TRBJ2-1 - TRBV7-6 - 14 TGTGCCAGCAGCGGTTTGGGGGGGGCCGGAGAGCAGTTCTTC CASSGLGGAGEQFF
TRBJ1-5 - TRBV28 - 12 TGTGCCAGCAGTTTATCCACGCGGCCCCAGCATTTT CASSLSTRPQHF
TRBJ2-1 TRBD2 TRBV5-1 - 15 TGCGCCAGCAGCTTGGCGGCTAGCGGGAGTTATGAGCAGTTCTTC CASSLAASGSYEQFF
TRBJ2-3 - TRBV15 - 15 TGTGCCACCAGCAGAGACTTGGGGCCCGCAGGTACGCAGTATTTT CATSRDLGPAGTQYF
TRBJ2-3 TRBD2 TRBV6-5 - 15 TGTGCCAGCAGTTTAGCGGGAACTAGCACAGATACGCAGTATTTT CASSLAGTSTDTQYF
TRBJ1-5 - TRBV6-1 - 14 TGTGCCAGCAGTGAATCGAGGAGCAATCAGCCCCAGCATTTT CASSESRSNQPQHF
TRBJ2-5 TRBD1 TRBV10-3 - 13 TGTGCCATCAGGGACAGGGAACAAGAGACCCAGTACTTC CAIRDREQETQYF
TRBJ2-1 - TRBV6-5 - 13 TGTGCCAGCAGGTGGGGACTTTACAATGAGCAGTTCTTC CASRWGLYNEQFF
TRBJ2-5 TRBD2 TRBV5-4 - 15 TGTGCCAGCAGCTTGAGTCTAGCGGGAGCAGAGACCCAGTACTTC CASSLSLAGAETQYF
TRBJ1-3 - TRBV7-7 once 15 TGTGCTAGCAGCTTAGGTCCGAGTCCTGGAAACACCATATATTTT CASSLGPSPGNTIYF
TRBJ1-2 - TRBV6-4 - 15 TGTGCCAGCAGAATATCGGACAGAGCTAACTATGGCTACACCTTC CASRISDRANYGYTF
TRBJ1-1 TRBD1 TRBV7-8 - 13 TGTGCCAGCAGCTTAGGACAGGGGTCTGAAGCTTTCTTT CASSLGQGSEAFF
TRBJ1-5 TRBD1 TRBV19 - 15 TGTGCCAGTAGTATGGGACAGGGGGGCAATCAGCCCCAGCATTTT CASSMGQGGNQPQHF
TRBJ2-2 - TRBV11-2 - 13 TGTGCCAGCTCCCCTCCGAGCACCGGGGAGCTGTTTTTT CASSPPSTGELFF
TRBJ1-1 - TRBV20-1 few 11 TGCAGTGCTAGAGACGCTCACCGGGCTTTCTTT CSARDAHRAFF
TRBJ1-2 TRBD1 TRBV20-1 - 11 TGCAGTGCTGAGGGGGCGTATGGCTACACCTTC CSAEGAYGYTF
TRBJ1-2 - TRBV9 - 13 TGTGCCAGCAGCGGGACAGCCCTTCATGGCTACACCTTC CASSGTALHGYTF
TRBJ2-3 TRBD2 TRBV2 - 16 TGTGCCAGCAGTGTTGAGCTAGCGGGTCCCACAGATACGCAGTATTTT CASSVELAGPTDTQYF
TRBJ2-1 TRBD2 TRBV5-1 once 16 TGCGCCAGCAGCTTGACGGACGTCGGACTAGCGGATGAGCAGTTCTTC CASSLTDVGLADEQFF
TRBJ1-3 - TRBV10-3 - 15 TGTGCCATCAGTGACCCGACAGACTCTGGAAACACCATATATTTT CAISDPTDSGNTIYF
TRBJ1-2 TRBD1 TRBV28 - 13 TGTGCCAGCAGCGACAGGGCAAACTATGGCTACACCTTC CASSDRANYGYTF
TRBJ2-1 - TRBV9 - 14 TGTGCCAGCAGCGTTGGACAGTACAAGGGTGAGCAGTTCTTC CASSVGQYKGEQFF
TRBJ2-2 - TRBV15 - 16 TGTGCCACCAGCAGAGATCGCGTGACAGTGAACGGGGAGCTGTTTTTT CATSRDRVTVNGELFF
TRBJ1-1 - TRBV10-3 - 14 TGTGCCATCAGTGAGCCCAACAGGAACACTGAAGCTTTCTTT CAISEPNRNTEAFF
TRBJ1-2 - TRBV6-1 - 13 TGTGCCAGCAGTGAACAGGTTAACTATGGCTACACCTTC CASSEQVNYGYTF
TRBJ2-1 - TRBV18 - 13 TGTGCCAGCTCACCACGGGGGGGCAGGGAGCAGTTCTTC CASSPRGGREQFF
TRBJ2-6 TRBD1 TRBV5-4 - 17 TGTGCCAGCAGCCCCCGACAGGGGGCGATCGGGGCCAACGTCCTGACTTTC CASSPRQGAIGANVLTF
TRBJ1-2 - TRBV5-6 - 12 TGTGCCAGCAGCCCTCGTTCTTATGGCTACACCTTC CASSPRSYGYTF
TRBJ1-5 - TRBV30 - 15 TGTGCCTGGAGTGTAGGGGGAACTAGCAATCAGCCCCAGCATTTT CAWSVGGTSNQPQHF
TRBJ2-7 TRBD2 TRBV6-2/TRBV6-3 - 16 TGTGCCAGCAGCCCCCGCCTAGCGGGAGGGCCCCAAGAGCAGTACTTC CASSPRLAGGPQEQYF
TRBJ1-1 - TRBV4-2 - 13 TGTGCCAGCAGCCAAGTGGGGGCTCGTGATGCTTTCTTT CASSQVGARDAFF
TRBJ1-6 - TRBV7-9 - 17 TGTGCCAGCAGCTTATACGGTTTGGGGCAGGGCGAGTCACCCCTCCACTTT CASSLYGLGQGESPLHF
TRBJ1-4 - TRBV5-1 - 16 TGCGCCAGCAGCACTCAACCGGGACTCAGTAATGAAAAACTGTTTTTT CASSTQPGLSNEKLFF
TRBJ2-5 - TRBV5-1 - 13 TGCGCCAGTTCTCTAGCGTACCAAGAGACCCAGTACTTC CASSLAYQETQYF
TRBJ2-3 - TRBV24-1 - 13 TGTGCCACCAGTGTTGGGGCGACAGATACGCAGTATTTT CATSVGATDTQYF
TRBJ2-2 - TRBV10-3 - 14 TGTGCCATCAGTATAGGGGGTAACACCGGGGAGCTGTTTTTT CAISIGGNTGELFF